A selection of T cell receptor beta chains follows, all from one sample in a study of T cells in localized non-small cell lung cancer. The protocol was immunoSEQ multiplex PCR, while the TCRdb copy is restricted to in-frame clones and leaves out a portion. The sample contains about 1,300 clones, roughly a quarter of which appear only once. The material sequenced was lung tumor tissue, taken before any cancer treatment. The receptors come from a male donor at least 60 years old with stage I lung adenocarcinoma. The CDR3 runs from the conserved cysteine through the conserved F or W. D genes are given only for firm matches. Where a row states a size, it is once, few, many or the class of an expanded clone; other rows omit it.

d_gene	v_gene	j_gene	abundance	CDR3nt	CDR3aa
TRBD1	TRBV6-8	TRBJ2-1	NA	TGTGCCAGCAGGCGGACAGGAAAGAATGAGCAGTTCTTC	CASRRTGKNEQFF
TRBD2	TRBV9	TRBJ2-1	few	TGTGCCAGCAGCGAGACTAGCAGATCCTACAATGAGCAGTTCTTC	CASSETSRSYNEQFF
NA	TRBV9	TRBJ2-2	NA	TGTGCCAGCAGCCTTCTACAGGGAACTGCCGGGGAGCTGTTTTTT	CASSLLQGTAGELFF
NA	TRBV19	TRBJ1-5	NA	TGTGCCAGTAGTTGGGGCGGTTTTGATCAGCCCCAGCATTTT	CASSWGGFDQPQHF
NA	TRBV9	TRBJ1-4	few	TGTGCCAGCAGCGTAGTGGCAGGTCCGGGAAAAAAACTGTTTTTT	CASSVVAGPGKKLFF
TRBD1	TRBV4-1	TRBJ2-7	NA	TGCGCCAGCAGCCGGGACAGTTACGAGCAGTACTTC	CASSRDSYEQYF
NA	TRBV30	TRBJ2-7	NA	TGTGCCTGGAAACGGTCTAGCTCCTACGAGCAGTACTTC	CAWKRSSSYEQYF
NA	TRBV5-1	TRBJ1-1	NA	TGCGCCAGCAGCTTATCCGGGCGGAACACTGAAGCTTTCTTT	CASSLSGRNTEAFF
TRBD1	TRBV11-3	TRBJ1-2	NA	TGTGCCAGCAGCTTAAGAGGCACAGGGGGTGGATATGGCTACACCTTC	CASSLRGTGGGYGYTF
NA	TRBV14	TRBJ2-1	NA	TGTGCCAGCAGCCAAGATAGGGCCGGACAGAAAAATGAGCAGTTCTTC	CASSQDRAGQKNEQFF
NA	TRBV11-3	TRBJ1-5	few	TGTGCCAGCAGTCCGGGACAAGGCCCTGACCGGCCCCAGCATTTT	CASSPGQGPDRPQHF
NA	TRBV11-3	TRBJ1-1	NA	TGTGCCAGCAGCTTGGGTCAGGGGAACACTGAAGCTTTCTTT	CASSLGQGNTEAFF
NA	TRBV18	TRBJ2-4	NA	TGTGCCAGCTCACCAGAAAGGGGAACTCTAGCCAAAAACATTCAGTACTTC	CASSPERGTLAKNIQYF
TRBD1	TRBV5-1	TRBJ2-5	NA	TGCGCCAGCAGCATTCGAGGACAGGGACAAGAGACCCAGTACTTC	CASSIRGQGQETQYF
TRBD2	TRBV14	TRBJ2-1	NA	TGTGCCAGCAGCCCAGCGGGGAAGACCTACAATGAGCAGTTCTTC	CASSPAGKTYNEQFF
NA	TRBV18	TRBJ2-6	NA	TGTGCCAGCTCCCCTGAAGGTACAGGGGCCAACGTCCTGACTTTC	CASSPEGTGANVLTF
NA	TRBV19	TRBJ2-3	NA	TGTGCCAGTAGTATTCGGAGGAAAGATACGCAGTATTTT	CASSIRRKDTQYF
NA	TRBV19	TRBJ2-1	large	TGTGCCAGTCTGGGGGACCACAATGAGCAGTTCTTC	CASLGDHNEQFF
NA	TRBV11-3	TRBJ1-5	NA	TGTGCCAGCAGCTTTGTTTGGCAGGGTGAGGGCAATCAGCCCCAGCATTTT	CASSFVWQGEGNQPQHF
NA	TRBV6-8	TRBJ1-5	few	TGTGCCAGCAGTTTCCGATGGACGTATCAGCCCCAGCATTTT	CASSFRWTYQPQHF
NA	TRBV4-1	TRBJ1-2	few	TGCGCCAGCAGCCAAGATCCACAAGACCCCTATGGCTACACCTTC	CASSQDPQDPYGYTF
NA	TRBV29-1	TRBJ2-7	NA	TGCAGCGTCCCCGGAACTTTCTACGAGCAGTACTTC	CSVPGTFYEQYF
NA	TRBV4-1	TRBJ2-2	few	TGCGCCAGCAGCCAAACACCGGGACGGAGGACCGGGGAGCTGTTTTTT	CASSQTPGRRTGELFF
NA	TRBV11-3	TRBJ1-3	few	TGTGCCAGCAGCTTCGGGACGGTTGGAAACACCATATATTTT	CASSFGTVGNTIYF
NA	TRBV12-5	TRBJ2-5	NA	TGTGCTAGTGCCGTAGACGGGGAGCAAGAGACCCAGTACTTC	CASAVDGEQETQYF
TRBD1	TRBV28	TRBJ2-3	NA	TGTGCCAGCAGTTTGGTGGGACAGGGTGCAGATACGCAGTATTTT	CASSLVGQGADTQYF
NA	TRBV6-1	TRBJ1-1	few	TGTGCCAGCAGTGAAGCCCACGGGACCAAGACTGAAGCTTTCTTT	CASSEAHGTKTEAFF
TRBD2	TRBV5-1	TRBJ2-3	NA	TGCGCCAGCAGCTCACTAGCGGTACTGAAAGATACGCAGTATTTT	CASSSLAVLKDTQYF
NA	TRBV19	TRBJ1-2	NA	TGTGCCAGTAGTGCCGGCGGGACACTCAACTATGGCTACACCTTC	CASSAGGTLNYGYTF
TRBD2	TRBV14	TRBJ2-1	NA	TGTGCCAGCAGCCAATTAGCGGGGCCCTCCTACAATGAGCAGTTCTTC	CASSQLAGPSYNEQFF
TRBD2	TRBV18	TRBJ2-1	once	TGTGCCAGCTCACCCAAGCGGGGGGGCACCCACAATGAGCAGTTCTTC	CASSPKRGGTHNEQFF
NA	TRBV30	TRBJ1-2	NA	TGTGCCTGGAGTGTACAAAGCTACTATGGCTACACCTTC	CAWSVQSYYGYTF
TRBD1	TRBV11-3	TRBJ1-1	few	TGTGCCAGCAGCCTTGGGACAGGGGAATCTAGAGCTTTCTTT	CASSLGTGESRAFF
NA	TRBV19	TRBJ2-5	NA	TGTGCCAGTAAAGGCCTACTCCAAGAGACCCAGTACTTC	CASKGLLQETQYF
NA	TRBV19	TRBJ1-1	few	TGTGCCAGTAGTATTAGGGGGAACACTGAAGCTTTCTTT	CASSIRGNTEAFF
NA	TRBV9	TRBJ1-2	few	TGTGCCAGCAGCCCCGATCCTCGCTATAGCTACACCTTC	CASSPDPRYSYTF
NA	TRBV5-1	TRBJ1-1	NA	TGCGCCAGCAGCTTGGAGGCAGGAGTAAACACTGAAGCTTTCTTT	CASSLEAGVNTEAFF
TRBD1	TRBV11-3	TRBJ2-2	NA	TGTGCCAGCAGCTTAACGGGACAGCACACCGGGGAGCTGTTTTTT	CASSLTGQHTGELFF
TRBD2	TRBV9	TRBJ2-3	few	TGTGCCAGCAGCTTGTCCGGGGCGGGAGGCACAGATACGCAGTATTTT	CASSLSGAGGTDTQYF
NA	TRBV18	TRBJ1-1	large	TGTGCCAGCTCACCAACGGCTAACGGATACACTGAAGCTTTCTTT	CASSPTANGYTEAFF
TRBD1	TRBV6-8	TRBJ1-2	NA	TGTGCCATCGGACAGGGGAGGAACTATGGCTACACCTTC	CAIGQGRNYGYTF
NA	TRBV7-5	TRBJ1-2	few	TGTGCCAGCAGCCGGGGGACAGGGGGCTACAACTATGGCTACACCTTC	CASSRGTGGYNYGYTF
NA	TRBV11-3	TRBJ2-1	few	TGTGCCAGCAGCCCGTCGAGGATCATGACTAATGAGCAGTTCTTC	CASSPSRIMTNEQFF